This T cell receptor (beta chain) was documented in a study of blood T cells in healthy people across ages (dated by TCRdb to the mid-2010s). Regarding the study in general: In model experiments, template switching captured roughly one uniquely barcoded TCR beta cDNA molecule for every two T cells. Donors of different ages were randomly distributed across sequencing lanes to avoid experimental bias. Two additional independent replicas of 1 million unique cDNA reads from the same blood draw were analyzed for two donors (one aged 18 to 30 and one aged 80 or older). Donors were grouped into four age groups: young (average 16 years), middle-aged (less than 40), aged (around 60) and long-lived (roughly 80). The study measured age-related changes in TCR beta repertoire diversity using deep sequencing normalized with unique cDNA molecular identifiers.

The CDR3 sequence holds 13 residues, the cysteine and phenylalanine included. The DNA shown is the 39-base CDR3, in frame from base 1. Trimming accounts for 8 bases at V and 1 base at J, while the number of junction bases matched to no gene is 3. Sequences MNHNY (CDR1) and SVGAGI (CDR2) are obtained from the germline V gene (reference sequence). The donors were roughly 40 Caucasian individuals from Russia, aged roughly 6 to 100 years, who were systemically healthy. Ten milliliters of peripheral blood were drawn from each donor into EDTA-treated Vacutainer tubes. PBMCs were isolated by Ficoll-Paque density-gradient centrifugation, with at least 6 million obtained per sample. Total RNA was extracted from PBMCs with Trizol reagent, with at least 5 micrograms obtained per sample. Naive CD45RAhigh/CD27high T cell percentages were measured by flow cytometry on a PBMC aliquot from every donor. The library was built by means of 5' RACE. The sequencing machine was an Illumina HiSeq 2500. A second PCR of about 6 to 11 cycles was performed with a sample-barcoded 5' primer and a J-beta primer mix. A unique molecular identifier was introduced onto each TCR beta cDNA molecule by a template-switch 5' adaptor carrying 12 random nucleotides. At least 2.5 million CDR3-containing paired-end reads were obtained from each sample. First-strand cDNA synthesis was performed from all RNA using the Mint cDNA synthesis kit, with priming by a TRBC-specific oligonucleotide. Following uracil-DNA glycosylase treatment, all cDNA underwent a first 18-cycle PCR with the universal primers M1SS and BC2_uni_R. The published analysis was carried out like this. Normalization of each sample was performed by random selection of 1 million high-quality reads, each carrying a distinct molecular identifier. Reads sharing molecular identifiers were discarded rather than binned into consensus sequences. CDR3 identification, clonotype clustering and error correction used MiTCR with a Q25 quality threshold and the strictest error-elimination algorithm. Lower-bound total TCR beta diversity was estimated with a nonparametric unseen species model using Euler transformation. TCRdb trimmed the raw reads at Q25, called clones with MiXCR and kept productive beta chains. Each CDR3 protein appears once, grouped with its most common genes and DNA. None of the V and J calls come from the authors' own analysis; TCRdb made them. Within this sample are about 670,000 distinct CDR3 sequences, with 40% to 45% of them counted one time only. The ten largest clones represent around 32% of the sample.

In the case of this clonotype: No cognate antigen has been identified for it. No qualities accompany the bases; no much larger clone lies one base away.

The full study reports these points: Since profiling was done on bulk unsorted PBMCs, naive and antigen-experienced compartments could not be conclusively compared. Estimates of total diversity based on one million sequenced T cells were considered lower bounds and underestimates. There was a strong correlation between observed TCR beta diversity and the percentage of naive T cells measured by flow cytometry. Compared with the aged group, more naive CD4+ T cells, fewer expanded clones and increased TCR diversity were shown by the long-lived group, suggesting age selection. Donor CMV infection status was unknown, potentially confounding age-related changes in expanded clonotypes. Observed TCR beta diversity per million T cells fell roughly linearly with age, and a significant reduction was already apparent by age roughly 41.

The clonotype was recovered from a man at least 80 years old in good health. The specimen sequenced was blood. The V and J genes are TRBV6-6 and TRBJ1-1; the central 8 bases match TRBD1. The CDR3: CASGQGRNTEAFF. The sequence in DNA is TGTGCCAGCGGACAGGGTCGGAACACTGAAGCTTTCTTT.